Below, one TCR beta chain is given with its context. What antigen it recognizes has not been identified. No base quality values were provided; no much bigger clone lies one nucleotide off. V is trimmed back by 0 bases and J by 4 bases, and the junction contains 5 bases that no gene match accounts for. The germline V gene specifies SGHRS as CDR1 and YFSETQ as CDR2. From its cysteine to its phenylalanine, the CDR3 spans 15 amino acids. Only the CDR3 portion is preserved as DNA: 45 bases, with reading frame beginning at the first base. In the prospective study, participants were 18 to 89 years old, resided in about two dozen geographic areas of the United States, and were enrolled through a virtual design. To assign participants to cohorts, the prospective study relied on clinical history that participants themselves reported in a screening survey and a study questionnaire. ImmuneRACE Cohort 3 recovered participants were defined by two consecutive negative NP/OP PCR tests, healthcare professional clearance, or symptom resolution. Each participant in the prospective study had whole blood, serum and a nasopharyngeal or oropharyngeal swab collected by mobile phlebotomists. Additional blood draws and questionnaires over an approximately two-month period could optionally be provided by prospective study participants. Prospective study blood samples were shipped either frozen or at room temperature before DNA extraction.

The data were obtained in a study of blood T cell repertoires in COVID-19 (dated by TCRdb to 2018 to 2021). Context from the whole study: Samples from collaborators originated in the United States, Italy and Spain and spanned both the acute and convalescent phases of COVID-19. The material from the prospective study consisted of cDNA or gDNA derived from T cells, B-cell-depleted T cells, or PBMCs. The dataset comprised deeply sampled blood TCRbeta repertoires from subjects exposed to, actively infected with, or recovered from COVID-19. The repertoires were released in a freely available public database intended as a resource for research on the immune response to SARS-CoV-2. The samples were drawn from two sources: the first 160 participants of the ongoing ImmuneRACE study, and approximately 1,300 subjects contributed by 6 global collaborators. Nearly every sample came with metadata listing a de-identified subject ID, COVID-19 status, age in years and sex. Where available, HLA class I and class II types were taken from metadata supplied by the sample provider and were not determined by assay-based typing. Study-wide conclusions, independent of this receptor: The quantity of clinical and demographic metadata differed by source and by participant and was supplied without curation.

TCRbeta CDR3 regions were amplified from genomic DNA by means of the immunoSEQ Assay, a bias-controlled multiplex PCR. The original pipeline was this. The number of nucleated cells in each sample was estimated by amplification of reference gene primers within the assay. Sequence reads were collapsed and filtered to measure the absolute abundance of every unique TCRbeta CDR3 rearrangement. For each sample, productive Simpson clonality was calculated as the square root of Simpson's diversity index over productive rearrangements. This immuneACCESS table, as held by TCRdb, lists in-frame sequences with V and J called but not all clones. Of the missing ones, under half trace to an unresolved V gene in checked studies; the others have no known cause. V, J and clone size are taken as reported in that table, and D and trimming were inferred from the DNA itself. Recorded for this sample are 220,000 or so clones; about 79% of them occurred a single time. The ten largest clonotypes hold around 3.4% of the sample.

The sequence is built from TRBV5-1 and TRBJ2-3; 7 bases in the junction line up with TRBD1. The source material was PBMCs or T cells enriched from blood (not recorded which). This receptor was taken from a woman aged 55 to 70 who had recovered from COVID-19. The bases are TGCGCCAGCAGCTTGGGACAGGGAGAGGCAGATACGCAGTATTTT. The encoded protein is CASSLGQGEADTQYF.